This entry is about one T cell receptor beta chain. The J segment lost 4 bases and the V segment lost 6 bases, leaving 6 bases of the junction unmatched. The CDR3 runs to 15 residues. Germline CDR1 and CDR2: MNHNS and SASEGT. This specimen comes from a study of STAT5B mutations in CD4+ large granular lymphocyte leukemia. TCRdb keeps only in-frame clones here, not all; method: immunoSEQ multiplex PCR. The sample comprises just over 40,000 clones, more than 80% of which are singletons, and 3% to 4.5% rests with the top ten. The specimen was CD4+ T cells from blood buffy coats. The rearrangement joins TRBV6-1 to TRBJ2-3, with TRBD1 matching over 11 bases. This receptor was identified in a human donor in good health. CDR3 residues: CASRDWTGGADTQYF. For the CDR3, the DNA is TGTGCCAGCAGGGACTGGACAGGGGGCGCAGATACGCAGTATTTT.